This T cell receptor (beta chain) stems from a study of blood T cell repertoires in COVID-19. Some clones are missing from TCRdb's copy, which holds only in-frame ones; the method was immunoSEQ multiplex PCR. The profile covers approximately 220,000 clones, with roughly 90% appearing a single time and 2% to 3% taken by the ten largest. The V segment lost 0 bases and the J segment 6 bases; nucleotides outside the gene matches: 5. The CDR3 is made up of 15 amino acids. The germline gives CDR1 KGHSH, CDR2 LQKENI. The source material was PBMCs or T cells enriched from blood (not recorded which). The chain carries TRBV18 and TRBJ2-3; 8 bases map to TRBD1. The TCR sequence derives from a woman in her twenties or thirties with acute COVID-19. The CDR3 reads CASSPPGQGLDTQYF. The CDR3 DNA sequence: TGTGCCAGCTCACCACCAGGACAGGGATTGGATACGCAGTATTTT.